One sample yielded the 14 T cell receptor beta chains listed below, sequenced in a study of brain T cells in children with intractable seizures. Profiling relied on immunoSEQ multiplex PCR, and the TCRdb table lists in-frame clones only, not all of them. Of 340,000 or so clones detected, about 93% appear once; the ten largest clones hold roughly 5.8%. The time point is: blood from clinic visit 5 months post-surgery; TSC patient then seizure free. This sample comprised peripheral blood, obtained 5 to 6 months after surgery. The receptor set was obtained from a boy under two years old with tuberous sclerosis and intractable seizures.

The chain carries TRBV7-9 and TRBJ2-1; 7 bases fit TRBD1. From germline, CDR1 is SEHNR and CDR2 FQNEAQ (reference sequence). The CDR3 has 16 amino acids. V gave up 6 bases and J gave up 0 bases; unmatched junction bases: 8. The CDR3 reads CASSHVQGSSYNEQFF. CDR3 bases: TGTGCCAGCAGTCACGTACAGGGGAGCTCCTACAATGAGCAGTTCTTC.

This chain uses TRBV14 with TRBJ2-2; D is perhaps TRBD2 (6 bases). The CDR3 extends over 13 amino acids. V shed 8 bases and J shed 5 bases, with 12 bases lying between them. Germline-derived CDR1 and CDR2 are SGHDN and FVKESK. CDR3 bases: TGTGCCAGCTACCAGGGAGGAACCGGGGAGCTGTTTTTT. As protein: CASYQGGTGELFF.

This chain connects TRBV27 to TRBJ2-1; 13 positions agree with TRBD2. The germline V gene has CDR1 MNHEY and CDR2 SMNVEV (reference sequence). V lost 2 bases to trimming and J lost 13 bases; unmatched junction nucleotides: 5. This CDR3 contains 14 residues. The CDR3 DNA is TGTGCCAGCAGTTTAACTAGCGGGGGGGGTATCCAGTTCTTC. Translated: CASSLTSGGGIQFF.

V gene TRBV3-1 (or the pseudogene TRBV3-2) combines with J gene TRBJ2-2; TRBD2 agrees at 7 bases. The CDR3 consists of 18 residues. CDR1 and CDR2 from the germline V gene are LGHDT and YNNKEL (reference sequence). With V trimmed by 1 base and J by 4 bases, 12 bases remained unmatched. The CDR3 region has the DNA TGTGCCAGCAGCCAAGCGGAGGCGGGAGTTCGGGTCACCGGGGAGCTGTTTTTT. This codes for CASSQAEAGVRVTGELFF.

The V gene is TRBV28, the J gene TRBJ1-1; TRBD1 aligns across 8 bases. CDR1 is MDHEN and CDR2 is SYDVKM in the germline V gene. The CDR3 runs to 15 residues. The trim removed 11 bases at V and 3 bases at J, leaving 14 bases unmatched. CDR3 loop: CAVRGQNVRDTEAFF. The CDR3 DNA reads TGTGCCGTCAGGGGGCAGAACGTGAGGGACACTGAAGCTTTCTTT.

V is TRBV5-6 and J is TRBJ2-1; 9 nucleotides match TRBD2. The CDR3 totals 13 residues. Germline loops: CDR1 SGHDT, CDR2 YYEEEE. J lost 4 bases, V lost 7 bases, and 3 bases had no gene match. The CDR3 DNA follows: TGTGCCAGCCTTAGCGGGAGTTACAATGAGCAGTTCTTC. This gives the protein CASLSGSYNEQFF.

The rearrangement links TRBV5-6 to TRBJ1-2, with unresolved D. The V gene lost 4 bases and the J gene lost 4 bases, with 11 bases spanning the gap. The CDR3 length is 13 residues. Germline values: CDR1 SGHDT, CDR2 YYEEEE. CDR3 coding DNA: TGTGCCAGCAGCCTACCTGAAGGCTATGGCTACACCTTC. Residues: CASSLPEGYGYTF. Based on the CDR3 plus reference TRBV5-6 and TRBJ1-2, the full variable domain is DAGVTQSPTHLIKTRGQQVTLRCSPKSGHDTVSWYQQALGQGPQFIFQYYEEEERQRGNFPDRFSGHQFPNYSSELNVNALLLGDSALYLCASSLPEGYGYTFGSGTRLTVV.

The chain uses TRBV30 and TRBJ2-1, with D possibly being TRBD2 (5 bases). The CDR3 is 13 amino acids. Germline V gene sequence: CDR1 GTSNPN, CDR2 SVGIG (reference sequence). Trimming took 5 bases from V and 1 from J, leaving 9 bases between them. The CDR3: CAWALESYNEQFF. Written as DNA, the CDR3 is TGTGCCTGGGCACTAGAGTCCTACAATGAGCAGTTCTTC.

The chain's CDR3 is CASSLEKTGDYGYTF. CDR3 coding DNA: TGTGCCAGCAGTTTAGAGAAAACGGGCGACTATGGCTACACCTTC. The V gene is TRBV27, the J gene TRBJ1-2; no firm D call. The V end lost 2 bases, the J end lost 3 bases, and 13 bases lay between the germline ends. CDR3 size: 15 residues. Germline V gives CDR1 MNHEY, CDR2 SMNVEV (reference sequence).

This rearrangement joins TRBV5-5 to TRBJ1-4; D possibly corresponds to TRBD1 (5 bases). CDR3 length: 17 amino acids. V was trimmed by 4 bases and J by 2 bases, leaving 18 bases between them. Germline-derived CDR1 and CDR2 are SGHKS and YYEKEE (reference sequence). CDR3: CASSPRVGVFTNEKLFF. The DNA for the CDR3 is TGTGCCAGCAGCCCGCGGGTAGGGGTTTTCACTAATGAAAAACTGTTTTTT.

CDR3 region: CASRGLGQELYEQYF. CDR3 nucleotide sequence: TGTGCCAGCAGGGGACTGGGTCAAGAACTCTACGAGCAGTACTTC. The V and J genes are TRBV7-9 and TRBJ2-7; weak D call: TRBD2 (6 bases). The CDR3 loop spans 15 amino acids. The germline V and J ends were trimmed by 6 bases and 3 bases, with 18 bases remaining between them. Germline assignment: CDR1 SEHNR and CDR2 FQNEAQ (reference sequence).

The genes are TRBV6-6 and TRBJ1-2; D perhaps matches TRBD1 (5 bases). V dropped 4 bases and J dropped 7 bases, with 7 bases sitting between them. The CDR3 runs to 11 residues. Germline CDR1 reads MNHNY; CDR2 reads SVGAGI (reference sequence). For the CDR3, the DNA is TGTGCCAGCAGTTTCGGGGGTGGCTACACCTTC. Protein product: CASSFGGGYTF.

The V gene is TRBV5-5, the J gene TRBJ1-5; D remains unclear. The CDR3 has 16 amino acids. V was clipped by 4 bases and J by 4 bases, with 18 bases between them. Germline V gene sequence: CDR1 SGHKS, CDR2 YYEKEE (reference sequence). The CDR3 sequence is CASSEYPGGLNQPQHF. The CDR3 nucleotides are TGTGCCAGCAGCGAATACCCGGGAGGGTTGAATCAGCCCCAGCATTTT.

This CDR3 is CSARVAGEQYF. As DNA, the CDR3 is TGCAGTGCTAGAGTGGCGGGGGAGCAGTACTTC. The chain carries TRBV20-1 and TRBJ2-7; perhaps TRBD2 as D (6 bases). The length of the CDR3 is 11 residues. V dropped 1 base and J dropped 7 bases, with 8 bases sitting between them. Germline assignment: CDR1 DFQATT and CDR2 SNEGSKA (reference sequence).